The sequence of this TCR beta chain was determined in a study of cytomegalovirus exposure and HLA in healthy donors. It was with 60 Vbeta and 13 Jbeta primers that the PCR ran. Sequencing was performed with immunoSEQ multiplex PCR; in TCRdb, only in-frame clones are kept and a portion is missing. The data contain 140,000 to 150,000 clones, approximately 63% of them singletons. Germline values: CDR1 DFQATT, CDR2 SNEGSKA (reference sequence). The CDR3 covers 11 residues. Trimming cost V 5 bases and J 6 bases, with 11 bases left between them. For this clone: Its cognate antigen is unknown.

The study's findings and limits: The study listed roughly 160 cytomegalovirus-associated TCR beta chains.

Sequencing was performed on PBMCs. This sequence originates from a woman in her fifties or sixties in good health and CMV-seropositive. This chain uses TRBV20-1 with TRBJ2-7; D is undetermined. CDR3 sequence (DNA): TGCAGTGCTGCCCTAGGAAGCGAGCAGTACTTC. Translating it yields CSAALGSEQYF.